The 4 T cell receptor beta chains below were found in one sample sequenced in a study of T cell changes during pregnancy in multiple sclerosis. TCRdb's table, derived via immunoSEQ multiplex PCR, lists solely in-frame clones and lacks some. The sample lists under 35,000 clones; about 89% were seen once. The source was CD8+ T cells from peripheral blood mononuclear cells, collected in the second trimester of pregnancy. These receptors were obtained from a female donor with multiple sclerosis, enrolled in a pregnancy study.

The rearrangement links TRBV14 to TRBJ1-2, with a weak D call TRBD1 (6 bases). Trimming cost V 3 bases and J 1 base, with 12 bases left between them. Germline V lookup: CDR1 SGHDN, CDR2 FVKESK. The CDR3 totals 15 residues. The CDR3 bases are TGTGCCAGCAGCCACGCAGGGGCCCTTAACTATGGCTACACCTTC. Protein product: CASSHAGALNYGYTF.

The V and J genes are TRBV14 and TRBJ2-1; TRBD1 matches at 7 bases. Germline CDR1 reads SGHDN; CDR2 reads FVKESK. With 1 base clipped from V and 1 base from J, the junction kept 10 bases outside the gene matches. The CDR3 loop spans 18 amino acids. The chain's CDR3 is CASSQAPNRGRSYNEQFF. CDR3 coding DNA: TGTGCCAGCAGCCAAGCCCCGAACAGGGGTCGATCCTACAATGAGCAGTTCTTC.

The chain has TRBV27 and TRBJ2-5; TRBD2 aligns across 11 bases. V trimming: 4 bases; J trimming: 9 bases; junction bases outside the gene matches: 10. Germline assignment: CDR1 MNHEY and CDR2 SMNVEV (reference sequence). The CDR3 has 15 amino acids. The CDR3 DNA sequence: TGTGCCAGCAGTTCTCGACTAGCGGGACAGCGGGCCCAGTACTTC. It codes for CASSSRLAGQRAQYF.

This sequence joins TRBV6-6 and TRBJ2-2, with 7 bases identical to TRBD2. The CDR3 has 16 residues. Germline assignment: CDR1 MNHNY and CDR2 SVGAGI (reference sequence). The V segment lost 11 bases and the J segment 4 bases; nucleotides outside the gene matches: 16. The CDR3: CAAGVAGAVSTGELFF. The CDR3 region has the DNA TGTGCCGCGGGGGTGGCGGGAGCTGTTTCCACCGGGGAGCTGTTTTTT.